The present entry profiles one T cell receptor beta chain with its context. Time point meaning: pretreatment peripheral blood. V lost 2 bases and J lost 3, with 15 bases in between. The CDR3 contains 16 residues. The germline V gene has CDR1 MNHEY and CDR2 SMNVEV (reference sequence). This entry is derived from a study of PD-L1 blockade in urothelial cancer. Overall study: Bladder-origin urothelial cancer in males covered most of the roughly 29 patients. Median T cell yield per blood sample was about 150,000 cells.

The table came from immunoSEQ multiplex PCR; TCRdb's copy has only in-frame clones and leaves some out. The table lists about 86,000 clones, under 90% of them singletons. This sequence originates from a man aged 60 to 69 with urothelial cancer. Sequenced here: PBMCs, sampled around atezolizumab (anti-PD-L1) treatment. The chain combines TRBV27 with TRBJ2-3; D might be TRBD2 (7 bases). CDR3 sequence: CASSLMWEGVTDTQYF. The CDR3 region has the DNA TGTGCCAGCAGTTTAATGTGGGAGGGGGTTACAGATACGCAGTATTTT.